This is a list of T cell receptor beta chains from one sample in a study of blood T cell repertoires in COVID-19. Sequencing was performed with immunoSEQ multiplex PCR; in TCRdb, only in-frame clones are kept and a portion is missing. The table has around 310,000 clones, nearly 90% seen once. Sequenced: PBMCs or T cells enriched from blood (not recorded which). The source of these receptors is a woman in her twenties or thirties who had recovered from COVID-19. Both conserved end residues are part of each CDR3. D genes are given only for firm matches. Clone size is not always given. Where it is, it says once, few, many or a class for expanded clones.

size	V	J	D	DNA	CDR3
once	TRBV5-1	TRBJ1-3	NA	TGCGCCAGCAGCTTGGCGGAGGGTGGAAACACCATATATTTT	CASSLAEGGNTIYF
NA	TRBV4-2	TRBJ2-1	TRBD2	TGTGCCAGCAGCCAAAAAATATTCCTCGGGAGGGCCTCTCTTGTCTACAATGAGCAGTTCTTC	CASSQKIFLGRASLVYNEQFF
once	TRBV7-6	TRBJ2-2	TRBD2	TGTGCCAGCAGCTTAGTGGCGGGAGGACATTACACCGGGGAGCTGTTTTTT	CASSLVAGGHYTGELFF
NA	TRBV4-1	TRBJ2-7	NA	TGCGCCAGCAGCCAAGGATGGAGGGAGGTGAATCCATTCTACGAGCAGTACTTC	CASSQGWREVNPFYEQYF
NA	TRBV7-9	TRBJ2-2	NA	TGTGCCAGCAGCTTAGGGGGAGTCTCCACCGGGGAGCTGTTTTTT	CASSLGGVSTGELFF
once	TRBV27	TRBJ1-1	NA	TGTGCCAGCAGTTACGACAGAGACACTGAAGCTTTCTTT	CASSYDRDTEAFF
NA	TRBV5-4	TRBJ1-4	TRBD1	TGTGCCAGCAGCTCCCTGGGGACAGGGATAGAAAAACTGTTTTTT	CASSSLGTGIEKLFF
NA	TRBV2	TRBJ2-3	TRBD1	TGTGCCAGCAGGGGGACAGGGGCAGATACGCAGTATTTT	CASRGTGADTQYF
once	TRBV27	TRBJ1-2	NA	TGTGCCAGCAGTTCCCGGGAGCATGGCTACACCTTC	CASSSREHGYTF
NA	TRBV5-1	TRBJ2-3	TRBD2	TGCGCCAGCAGCTTGGGCCTAGCGGGACCCTACACAGATACGCAGTATTTT	CASSLGLAGPYTDTQYF
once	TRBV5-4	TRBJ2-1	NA	TGTGCCAGCAGCTTGGCCAGACAGTACAATGAGCAGTTCTTC	CASSLARQYNEQFF
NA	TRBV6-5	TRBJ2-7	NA	TGTGCCAGCAGCATGAGCTCCTACGAGCAGTACTTC	CASSMSSYEQYF
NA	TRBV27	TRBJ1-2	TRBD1	TGTGCCAGCAGTTTGGGCCGGACAGGGGGTGACTATGGCTACACCTTC	CASSLGRTGGDYGYTF
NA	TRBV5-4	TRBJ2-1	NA	TGTGCCAGCAGCCCAGAAATTTATGGGCCCCACAATGAGCAGTTCTTC	CASSPEIYGPHNEQFF
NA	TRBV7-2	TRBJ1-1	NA	TGTGCCAGCAGCTTAGGCGGGGGGAACACTGAAGCTTTCTTT	CASSLGGGNTEAFF
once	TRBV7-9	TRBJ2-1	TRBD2	TGTGCCAGCAGCTTCAGCGGGAGGTCTTACAATGAGCAGTTCTTC	CASSFSGRSYNEQFF
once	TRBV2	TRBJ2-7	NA	TGTGCCAGCAGTGATGAGGTAAAGACCTACCACGAGCAGTACTTC	CASSDEVKTYHEQYF
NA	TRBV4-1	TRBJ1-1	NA	TGCGCCAGCAGCCAAGAGGCGTGGGACATGAACACTGAAGCTTTCTTT	CASSQEAWDMNTEAFF
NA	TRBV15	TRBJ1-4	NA	TGTGCCACCAGCAGAGACAGAGGTCGGGAAAAACTGTTTTTT	CATSRDRGREKLFF
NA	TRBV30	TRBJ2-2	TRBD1	TGTGCCTGGAGTGGGACAGGGGGGACCAACACCGGGGAGCTGTTTTTT	CAWSGTGGTNTGELFF
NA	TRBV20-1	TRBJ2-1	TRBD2	TGCAGTGCTAGTACGGGCAAGCTAGCGGGAGTCTACAATGAGCAGTTCTTC	CSASTGKLAGVYNEQFF
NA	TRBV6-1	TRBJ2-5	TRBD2	TGTGCCAGCAGTGAAACGGGGGGGGACTGGATACAAGAGACCCAGTACTTC	CASSETGGDWIQETQYF
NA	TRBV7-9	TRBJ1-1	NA	TGTGCCAGCAGCTTAGCGCTGGTGGAGACTGAAGCTTTCTTT	CASSLALVETEAFF
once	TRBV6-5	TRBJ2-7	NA	TGTGCCAGCGGGGGACGAGGACAGCTCTACGAGCAGTACTTC	CASGGRGQLYEQYF
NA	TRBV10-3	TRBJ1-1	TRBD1	TGTGCCATCAAAGGGACAGGGCTTAACACTGAAGCTTTCTTT	CAIKGTGLNTEAFF
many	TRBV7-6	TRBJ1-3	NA	TGTGCCAGCAGCTTACAGGGCCCTGGAAACACCATATATTTT	CASSLQGPGNTIYF
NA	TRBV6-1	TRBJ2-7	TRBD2	TGTGCCAGCAGTGAATTACGGGGATGGGGGGGCGAGCAGTACTTC	CASSELRGWGGEQYF
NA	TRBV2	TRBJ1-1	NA	TGTGCCAGCAGGGGAGCTACGCCGTGGGGTCGGGCTTTCTTT	CASRGATPWGRAFF
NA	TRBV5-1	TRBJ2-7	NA	TGCGCCAGCAGGTGGGACATCGTCTACGAGCAGTACTTC	CASRWDIVYEQYF
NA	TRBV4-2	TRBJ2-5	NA	TGTGCCAGCAGCCGACACCGGGACTACCAAGAGACCCAGTACTTC	CASSRHRDYQETQYF
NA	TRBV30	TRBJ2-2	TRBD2	TGTGCCTGGATTGACGCGGCGGGAGTGAGAACCGGGGAGCTGTTTTTT	CAWIDAAGVRTGELFF
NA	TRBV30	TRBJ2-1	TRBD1	TGTGCCTGGTGTCCGAGGGGGCTCAACAATGAGCAGTTCTTC	CAWCPRGLNNEQFF
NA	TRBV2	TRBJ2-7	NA	TGTGCCAGCAGTGAAGTACGGGTGGGGAGGGAGCAGTACTTC	CASSEVRVGREQYF
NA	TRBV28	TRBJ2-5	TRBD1	TGTGCCAGCACTCAGGGGGAAGTGGTCAAAGAGACCCAGTACTTC	CASTQGEVVKETQYF
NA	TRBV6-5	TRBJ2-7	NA	TGTGCCAGCAGTTACTCGATGGCGGGAACCTCCTACGAGCAGTACTTC	CASSYSMAGTSYEQYF
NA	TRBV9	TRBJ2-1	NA	TGTGCCAGCAGCGTTCGCTCCTACAATGAGCAGTTCTTC	CASSVRSYNEQFF
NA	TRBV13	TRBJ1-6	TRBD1	TGTGCCAGCAGCTTGACAGGGGGGACGGGAGATAATTCACCCCTCCACTTT	CASSLTGGTGDNSPLHF
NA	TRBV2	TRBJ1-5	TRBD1	TGTGCCAGCAACGGACAGGGGGCCTCTGAGCCCCAGCATTTT	CASNGQGASEPQHF
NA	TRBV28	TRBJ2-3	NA	TGTGCCAGCAGTTTCGGTGTGAATACGCAGTATTTT	CASSFGVNTQYF
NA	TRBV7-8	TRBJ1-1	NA	TGTGCCAGCAGCTTAGAAATTCGGGGGGGGACTGAAGCTTTCTTT	CASSLEIRGGTEAFF
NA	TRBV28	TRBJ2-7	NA	TGTGCAAAGGCACAGGGTATAATTGGTTACGAGCAGTACTTC	CAKAQGIIGYEQYF
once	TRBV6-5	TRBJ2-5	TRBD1	TGTGCCACCCAGGGACAGCCCGTTGAGACCCAGTACTTC	CATQGQPVETQYF
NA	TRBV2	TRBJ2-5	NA	TGTGCCAGCAGTGGGCCCGCCAGGGGAGTAGAGACCCAGTACTTC	CASSGPARGVETQYF
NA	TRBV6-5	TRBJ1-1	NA	TGTGCCAGCAGTTACTCGTATGAGGTTCTTGAAGCTTTCTTT	CASSYSYEVLEAFF
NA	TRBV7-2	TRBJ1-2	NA	TGTGCCAGCAGCCTAAACAGGATCCCCGCTTTCGGCTACACCTTC	CASSLNRIPAFGYTF
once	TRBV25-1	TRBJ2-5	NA	TGTGCCCGTCTCGGGAGTCGACGAGAGACCCAGTACTTC	CARLGSRRETQYF
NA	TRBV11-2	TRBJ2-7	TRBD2	TGTGCCAGCAGCCAGGAAGCGGGAGAAGTCTACGAGCAGTACTTC	CASSQEAGEVYEQYF